The source of this T cell receptor beta chain is a study of neoadjuvant anti-PD-1 for oral cavity cancer. Study-wide context: Patients without progression received a fourth nivolumab dose around day 43, then surgical resection on days 50-56. Study-wide results and caveats: After neoadjuvant nivolumab, PBMC T cell clonality was significantly higher in non-responders than responders. Treg/Th17 ratio rose with pretreatment blood and fell with post-treatment tumor TCRbeta clonality.

Time point: after neoadjuvant nivolumab, at surgical resection. The patients had HPV-negative, locally advanced oral cavity squamous cell carcinoma. The germline gives CDR1 MNHEY, CDR2 SMNVEV (reference sequence). The V gene lost 4 bases and the J gene lost 8 bases, with 23 bases spanning the gap. The CDR3 length is 16 residues. Concerning this clone itself: Its antigen is as yet unknown.

The assay was immunoSEQ multiplex PCR, and TCRdb's table has in-frame clones only and misses some. Of over 13,000 clones in the sample, roughly 80% were seen once. The clonotype comes from a person between 40 and 85 years old with oral cavity squamous cell carcinoma. The input for sequencing was PBMCs, taken after nivolumab (anti-PD-1) treatment. The J gene is TRBJ1-2, the V gene TRBV27, with a tentative D call TRBD1 (6 bases). The DNA for the CDR3 is TGTGCCAGCAGTTCGTACACCGGGAGAGGGGGTTGGGGCTACACCTTC. It encodes CASSSYTGRGGWGYTF.